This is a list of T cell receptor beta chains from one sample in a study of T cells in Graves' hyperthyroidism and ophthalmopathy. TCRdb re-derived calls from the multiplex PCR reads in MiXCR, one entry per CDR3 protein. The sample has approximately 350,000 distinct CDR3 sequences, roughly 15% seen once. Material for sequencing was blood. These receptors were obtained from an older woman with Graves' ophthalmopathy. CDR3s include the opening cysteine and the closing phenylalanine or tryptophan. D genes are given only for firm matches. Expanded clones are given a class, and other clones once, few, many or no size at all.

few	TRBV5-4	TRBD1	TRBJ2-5	CASRDRVGETQYF	TGTGCCAGCAGAGACAGGGTTGGTGAGACCCAGTACTTC
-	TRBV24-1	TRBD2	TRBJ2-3	CATSETSGRATDYQYF	TGTGCCACCAGTGAGACTAGCGGGAGGGCCACAGATTACCAGTATTTT
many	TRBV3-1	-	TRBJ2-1	CASSQGAMYEQFF	TGTGCCAGCAGCCAAGGAGCGATGTATGAGCAGTTCTTC
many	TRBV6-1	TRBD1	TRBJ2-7	CASREEAGGYEQYF	TGTGCCAGCAGGGAGGAGGCAGGGGGCTACGAGCAGTACTTC
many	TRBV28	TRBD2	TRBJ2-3	CASSFPGRSDTQYF	TGTGCCAGCAGTTTCCCCGGGAGGTCAGATACGCAGTATTTT
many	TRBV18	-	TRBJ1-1	CASSPGMNTEAFF	TGTGCCAGCTCACCAGGGATGAACACTGAAGCTTTCTTT
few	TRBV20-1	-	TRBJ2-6	CSARDNPSGANVLTF	TGCAGTGCTAGAGATAACCCCTCTGGGGCCAACGTCCTGACTTTC
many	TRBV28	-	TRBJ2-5	CASSDHIRETQYF	TGTGCCAGCAGCGATCACATTCGTGAGACCCAGTACTTC
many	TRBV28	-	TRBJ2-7	CASSPTPGGRTYEQYF	TGTGCCAGCAGTCCAACCCCAGGAGGCAGAACCTACGAGCAGTACTTC
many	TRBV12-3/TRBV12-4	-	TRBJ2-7	CASSPATGYEQYF	TGTGCCAGCAGTCCCGCGACTGGGTACGAGCAGTACTTC
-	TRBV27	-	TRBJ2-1	CASNRPGLPYNEQFF	TGTGCCAGCAACCGTCCGGGACTTCCCTACAATGAGCAGTTCTTC
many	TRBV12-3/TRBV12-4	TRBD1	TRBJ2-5	CASTKQGAQETQYF	TGTGCCAGCACCAAACAGGGGGCCCAAGAGACCCAGTACTTC
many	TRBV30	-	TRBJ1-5	CAWSVRVGDQPQHF	TGTGCCTGGAGTGTTAGAGTGGGGGATCAGCCCCAGCATTTT
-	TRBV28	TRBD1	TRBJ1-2	CASRETTGGSGYTF	TGTGCCAGCAGAGAAACGACAGGGGGCTCTGGCTACACCTTC
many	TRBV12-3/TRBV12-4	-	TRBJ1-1	CASSLRGPEGAFF	TGTGCCAGCAGTTTAAGGGGCCCGGAAGGAGCTTTCTTT
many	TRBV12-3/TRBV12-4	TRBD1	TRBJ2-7	CASSKDRARYEQYF	TGTGCCAGCAGTAAGGACAGGGCGAGGTACGAGCAGTACTTC
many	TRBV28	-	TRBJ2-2	CASSLYNTGELFF	TGTGCCAGCAGTTTATATAACACCGGGGAGCTGTTTTTT
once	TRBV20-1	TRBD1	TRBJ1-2	CSASKDRANYGYTF	TGCAGTGCCAGTAAAGACAGGGCCAACTATGGCTACACCTTC
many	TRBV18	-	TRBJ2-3	CASSPLLVRDGTQYF	TGTGCCAGCTCACCACTGCTGGTCAGGGATGGTACGCAGTATTTT
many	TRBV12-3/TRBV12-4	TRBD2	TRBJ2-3	CASSSGLAGPDTQYF	TGTGCCAGCAGTTCGGGACTAGCGGGACCAGATACGCAGTATTTT
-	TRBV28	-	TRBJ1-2	CASGGGHNYGYTF	TGTGCCAGCGGCGGGGGACACAACTATGGCTACACCTTC
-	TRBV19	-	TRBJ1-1	CATTDRPNTEAFF	TGTGCCACCACTGACAGGCCGAACACTGAAGCTTTCTTT
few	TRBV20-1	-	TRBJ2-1	CSAPRGADNEQFF	TGCAGTGCCCCCCGGGGGGCCGACAATGAGCAGTTCTTC
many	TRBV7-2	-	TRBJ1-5	CASSLIGLSNQPQHF	TGTGCCAGCAGCTTAATAGGGTTGAGCAATCAGCCCCAGCATTTT
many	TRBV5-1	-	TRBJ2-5	CASSTPGRMSETQYF	TGCGCCAGCAGCACGCCGGGACGTATGTCAGAGACCCAGTACTTC
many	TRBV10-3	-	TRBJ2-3	CAIKAGLSTDTQYF	TGTGCCATCAAGGCGGGGCTTTCCACAGATACGCAGTATTTT
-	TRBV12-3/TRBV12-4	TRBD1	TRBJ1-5	CASSLDRGLNRPQHF	TGTGCCAGCAGTTTAGACAGGGGGCTCAATCGGCCCCAGCATTTT
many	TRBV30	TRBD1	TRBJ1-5	CAWNHRDRVYGQPQHF	TGTGCCTGGAACCACCGGGACAGGGTCTATGGTCAGCCCCAGCATTTT
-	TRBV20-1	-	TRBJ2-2	CSADENTGELFF	TGCAGTGCGGATGAGAACACCGGGGAGCTGTTTTTT
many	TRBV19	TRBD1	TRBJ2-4	CASSTSRGGPAKNIQYF	TGTGCCAGTAGTACTTCACGAGGGGGCCCCGCCAAAAACATTCAGTACTTC
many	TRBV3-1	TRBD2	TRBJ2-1	CASSQGLGLADNEQFF	TGTGCCAGCAGCCAAGGGCTAGGCCTAGCGGACAATGAGCAGTTCTTC
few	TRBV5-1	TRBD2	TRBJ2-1	CASSRASGSPRDGEQFF	TGCGCCAGCAGCAGGGCTAGCGGGAGCCCCCGTGACGGTGAGCAGTTCTTC
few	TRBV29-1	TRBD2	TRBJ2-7	CSVVLAGGSSYEQYF	TGCAGCGTCGTACTAGCGGGAGGGAGCTCCTACGAGCAGTACTTC
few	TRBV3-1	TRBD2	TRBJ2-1	CASSLGLAGGGNEQFF	TGCGCCAGCAGCTTGGGGCTAGCGGGAGGAGGTAATGAGCAGTTCTTC
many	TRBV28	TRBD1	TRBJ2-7	CASSLEDRGSYEQYF	TGTGCCAGCAGTTTGGAGGACAGGGGCTCCTACGAGCAGTACTTC
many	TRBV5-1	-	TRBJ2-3	CASSSSSGFTTDTQYF	TGCGCCAGCAGTTCGTCCAGCGGCTTTACTACAGATACGCAGTATTTT
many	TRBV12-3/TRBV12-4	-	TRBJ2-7	CASTKPGQPNYEQYF	TGTGCCAGCACTAAGCCCGGGCAGCCAAACTACGAGCAGTACTTC
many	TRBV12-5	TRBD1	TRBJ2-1	CASGLVPTTGVVYNEQFF	TGTGCTAGTGGTTTGGTACCCACAACAGGGGTGGTCTACAATGAGCAGTTCTTC
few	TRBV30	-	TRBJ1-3	CAWMIPGQSGNTIYF	TGTGCCTGGATGATCCCGGGACAATCCGGAAACACCATATATTTT
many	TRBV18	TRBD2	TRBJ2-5	CASSPRKREGETQYF	TGTGCCAGCTCACCACGGAAGCGGGAGGGAGAGACCCAGTACTTC
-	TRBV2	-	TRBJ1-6	CASSDRGLGRLHF	TGTGCCAGCAGTGACAGGGGACTGGGTCGCCTCCACTTT
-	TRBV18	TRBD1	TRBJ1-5	CASSPGQGGQWAQHF	TGTGCCAGCTCACCCGGACAGGGGGGGCAATGGGCCCAGCATTTT
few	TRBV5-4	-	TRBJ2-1	CASSPPGTQNNEQFF	TGTGCCAGCAGCCCGCCCGGGACTCAAAACAATGAGCAGTTCTTC
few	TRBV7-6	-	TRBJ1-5	CASNPSWGGSQPQHF	TGTGCCAGCAACCCCAGTTGGGGGGGTTCTCAGCCCCAGCATTTT
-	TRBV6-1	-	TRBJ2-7	CASSEVAGVSEQYF	TGTGCCAGCAGTGAGGTGGCAGGGGTCTCCGAGCAGTACTTC
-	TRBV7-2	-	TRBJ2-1	CASSLYGPASEQFF	TGTGCCAGCAGCTTATACGGGCCGGCAAGTGAGCAGTTCTTC
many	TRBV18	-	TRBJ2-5	CASSQVGGETQYF	TGTGCCAGCAGCCAAGTGGGTGGAGAGACCCAGTACTTC